Described below is a single T cell receptor (beta chain) sequence and its context. What it binds is not known. A read error may produce the germline difference seen at one junction end. Donors in the study were healthy people who gave bone marrow. These data originate in a study of cytomegalovirus exposure and HLA in healthy donors. The study, taken as a whole, reports: Compared with the roughly 700-donor mean, an Asian-associated ancestry cluster reportedly had fewer N-insertions, according to a later analysis. As was reported, the HLA-A and HLA-B alleles of most subjects were accurately predicted from TCR beta sequences. Later examination showed HLA-associated TCR beta chains had greater clonal expansion than equally common others.

The PCR had 60 Vbeta and 13 Jbeta primers. Generated by immunoSEQ multiplex PCR, the TCRdb table keeps only in-frame clones and is missing some. The sample consists of around 100,000 clones, nearly 80% of them appearing once. The sample was PBMCs. This TCR was recovered from a woman in her 40s in good health and CMV-seropositive.

CDR3: CSSSASGTGLTNEKLFF. CDR3 DNA sequence: TGTTCCAGCAGCGCCTCCGGGACAGGGTTAACTAATGAAAAACTGTTTTTT. J is TRBJ1-4 and V is TRBV7-9; TRBD1 matches at 9 bases. The CDR3 spans 17 residues. Germline assignment: CDR1 SEHNR and CDR2 FQNEAQ (reference sequence).